This is a list of T cell receptor beta chains from one sample in a study of T cell responses to AZD1222 COVID-19 vaccine. Data came from immunoSEQ multiplex PCR; TCRdb stores just in-frame clones and leaves some out. This table holds 130,000 to 150,000 clones, 75% to 95% found once. This specimen consisted of peripheral blood, obtained on day 0 of MenACWY control vaccination. These receptors were obtained from an adult in good health. Both conserved end residues are part of each CDR3. The D gene is left open where the match is weak. The listing skips clone size in some rows; elsewhere it reads once, few, many or a size class.

abundance | d_gene | j_gene | v_gene | CDR3nt | CDR3aa
NA | NA | TRBJ1-4 | TRBV2 | TGTGCCAGCAGGCCCTCAGGGGTTTACGAAAAACTGTTTTTT | CASRPSGVYEKLFF
once | NA | TRBJ2-1 | TRBV7-3 | TGTGCCAGCAGCTTATCCTCAAACAATGAGCAGTTCTTC | CASSLSSNNEQFF
NA | NA | TRBJ1-1 | TRBV9 | TGTGCCAGCAGCTTTAACAGGGAAGACACTGAAGCTTTCTTT | CASSFNREDTEAFF
NA | NA | TRBJ2-7 | TRBV7-9 | TGTGCCAGCAGCTCTCAGGGGGGTGGCTACGAGCAGTACTTC | CASSSQGGGYEQYF
NA | NA | TRBJ1-2 | TRBV19 | TGTGCCAGTAGTAGCTCAGACGGCCGGAATAACTATGGCTACACCTTC | CASSSSDGRNNYGYTF
NA | TRBD1 | TRBJ1-1 | TRBV4-1 | TGCGCCAGCAGCGCGAGGACAGGGGCCCCTGAAGCTTTCTTT | CASSARTGAPEAFF
NA | TRBD1 | TRBJ1-1 | TRBV4-1 | TGCGCCAGCAGCTTCCAGGGGGCAGGAACTGAAGCTTTCTTT | CASSFQGAGTEAFF
NA | NA | TRBJ2-3 | TRBV10-1 | TGCGCCAGCAGGCGGGATAGCACAGATACGCAGTATTTT | CASRRDSTDTQYF
NA | NA | TRBJ1-3 | TRBV18 | TGTGCCAGCTCACCGGGTGGCGGTCCATTACGAAACACCATATATTTT | CASSPGGGPLRNTIYF
NA | NA | TRBJ1-4 | TRBV2 | TGTGCCAGCAGTGAAGCCAGGTCCGGCGGAAAACTGTTTTTT | CASSEARSGGKLFF
NA | NA | TRBJ2-3 | TRBV19 | TGTGCCAGTAGTATAGGGCTTGGGGCAGGGGGGACAGATACGCAGTATTTT | CASSIGLGAGGTDTQYF
NA | TRBD2 | TRBJ2-3 | TRBV20-1 | TGCAGTGCTAGTGATGTAGCGGGGGGCGGAGATACGCAGTATTTT | CSASDVAGGGDTQYF
NA | TRBD2 | TRBJ2-3 | TRBV2 | TGTGCCAGCAATAGCGGGAACACAGATACGCAGTATTTT | CASNSGNTDTQYF
NA | TRBD1 | TRBJ2-7 | TRBV7-7 | TGTGCCAGCAGCAGGGACAGGGGGCGGGAGCAGTACTTC | CASSRDRGREQYF
once | TRBD2 | TRBJ2-1 | TRBV5-8 | TGTGCCAGCAGCTTGGGCAGCGGGGGGCACAATGAGCAGTTCTTC | CASSLGSGGHNEQFF
NA | NA | TRBJ1-6 | TRBV5-1 | TGCGCCAGCAGCTTGGGACCGGGGAATTCACCCCTCCACTTT | CASSLGPGNSPLHF
NA | NA | TRBJ1-6 | TRBV5-1 | TGCGCCAGCAGCTTGGCCCTGCCAGGCCCTTATAATTCACCCCTCCACTTT | CASSLALPGPYNSPLHF
NA | NA | TRBJ1-6 | TRBV7-3 | TGTGCCAGCAGCTCAGACACGCATTCACCCCTCCACTTT | CASSSDTHSPLHF
NA | NA | TRBJ2-7 | TRBV5-1 | TGCGCCAGCAGCCCAGTAAGAACCTACGAGCAGTACTTC | CASSPVRTYEQYF
NA | TRBD2 | TRBJ2-7 | TRBV28 | TGTGCCAGCAACGCCCTCGAATCGGGAGGGCCCAACGAGCAGTACTTC | CASNALESGGPNEQYF
NA | TRBD1 | TRBJ1-1 | TRBV6-1 | TGTGCCAGCAGTGAACGAAGGGATTTGACAGGGCTATTAACGAACACTGAAGCTTTCTTT | CASSERRDLTGLLTNTEAFF
once | NA | TRBJ1-2 | TRBV20-1 | TGCAGTGCTAGTTTAGAAGGCAGGGTTAAGAGCTACACCTTC | CSASLEGRVKSYTF
NA | NA | TRBJ1-2 | TRBV7-2 | TGTGCCAGCAGCTTCGCGCGGTCTAACTATGGCTACACCTTC | CASSFARSNYGYTF
NA | NA | TRBJ2-2 | TRBV6-5 | TGTGCCAGCAGTTACGGGCAGCGCACCGGGGAGCTGTTTTTT | CASSYGQRTGELFF
NA | NA | TRBJ1-5 | TRBV12-5 | TGTGCTAGTGGTTTGGCGGAGAATCAGCCCCAGCATTTT | CASGLAENQPQHF
NA | NA | TRBJ2-7 | TRBV24-1 | TGTGCCACCAGTGATCCGGGGAAGAACTCCTACGAGCAGTACTTC | CATSDPGKNSYEQYF
NA | NA | TRBJ2-7 | TRBV6-2/TRBV6-3 | TGTGCCAGCAGTACATCACAGGGTAGGACCTACGAGCAGTACTTC | CASSTSQGRTYEQYF
NA | NA | TRBJ1-1 | TRBV12-3/TRBV12-4 | TGTGCCAGCAGTTTTGGGGTCACTGAAGCTTTCTTT | CASSFGVTEAFF
NA | NA | TRBJ1-6 | TRBV30 | TGTGCCTGGGGGAGGGGGGCCCTCCACTTT | CAWGRGALHF
NA | NA | TRBJ2-5 | TRBV5-4 | TGTGCCAGCAATGTACAGTTGCAAGAGACCCAGTACTTC | CASNVQLQETQYF
NA | NA | TRBJ1-1 | TRBV28 | TGTGCCAGCAGTTTGAAAGGGGTGAACACTGAAGCTTTCTTT | CASSLKGVNTEAFF
NA | TRBD2 | TRBJ2-2 | TRBV4-1 | TGCGCCAGCAGCCAAGGGGCAACTAGCGGTAACACCGGGGAGCTGTTTTTT | CASSQGATSGNTGELFF
NA | NA | TRBJ2-7 | TRBV3-1/TRBV3-2 | TGTGCCAGCAGCCAAGATCCAGGGTATCCCTACGAGCAGTACTTC | CASSQDPGYPYEQYF
NA | TRBD2 | TRBJ2-2 | TRBV14 | TGTGCCAGCTGTGCCCGGGAGGGCCTGAACACCGGGGAGCTGTTTTTT | CASCAREGLNTGELFF
NA | NA | TRBJ1-3 | TRBV19 | TGTGCCAGTAGTATAGATGGCTTCAGTCGCTCTGGAAACACCATATATTTT | CASSIDGFSRSGNTIYF
NA | NA | TRBJ1-1 | TRBV27 | TGTGCCAGCAGTTTAAAGGTGGCAGGGCGAGCCACGAACACTGAAGCTTTCTTT | CASSLKVAGRATNTEAFF
NA | NA | TRBJ2-2 | TRBV12-3/TRBV12-4 | TGTGCCATCACCGAACAGAACACCGGGGAGCTGTTTTTT | CAITEQNTGELFF
NA | NA | TRBJ2-7 | TRBV1 | TGCACCAGCAGCCAAGCCCCTGGGACTAGCGGGGGGGCCGGGTACGAGCAGTACTTC | CTSSQAPGTSGGAGYEQYF
NA | NA | TRBJ1-1 | TRBV10-3 | TGTGCCATCAAGGGGGAGGTCGTGAACACTGAAGCTTTCTTT | CAIKGEVVNTEAFF
NA | NA | TRBJ1-2 | TRBV2 | TGTGCCAGCAGTGAATCCAACTATGGCTACACCTTC | CASSESNYGYTF
NA | NA | TRBJ1-1 | TRBV28 | TGTGCCAGCAGTCCCAACTTTGAAGCTTTCTTT | CASSPNFEAFF
once | NA | TRBJ2-1 | TRBV20-1 | TGCAGTGCTAGACAGGGTACTGAGCAGTTCTTC | CSARQGTEQFF
once | NA | TRBJ1-5 | TRBV19 | TGTGCCAGTAGCCCTCAATATCAGCCCCAGCATTTT | CASSPQYQPQHF
NA | NA | TRBJ1-4 | TRBV30 | TGTGCCTGGAGTGGGCAGGGAAAGGAAAAACTGTTTTTT | CAWSGQGKEKLFF
NA | TRBD2 | TRBJ2-3 | TRBV2 | TGTGCCAGCCGGGCGGGGGGTACAGATACGCAGTATTTT | CASRAGGTDTQYF
once | TRBD1 | TRBJ1-6 | TRBV5-1 | TGCGCCAGCAGCTTGGACCTCCGACCAGGGGGAAGTTCACCCCTCCACTTT | CASSLDLRPGGSSPLHF
NA | NA | TRBJ1-3 | TRBV11-3 | TGTGCCAGCAGCCCCGGGGAGGTTATAGGAAACACCATATATTTT | CASSPGEVIGNTIYF
NA | TRBD2 | TRBJ2-1 | TRBV11-3 | TGTGCCAGCAGCTTAGTAGCGGGAGGCTCCTACAATGAGCAGTTCTTC | CASSLVAGGSYNEQFF
once | TRBD2 | TRBJ2-1 | TRBV9 | TGTGCCAGCAGCGTAGAGGCTAGCGGGTTCTCCTACAATGAGCAGTTCTTC | CASSVEASGFSYNEQFF
once | NA | TRBJ2-7 | TRBV28 | TGTGCCAGCAGTTTACGCCGAGTTGCCATCGAGCAGTACTTC | CASSLRRVAIEQYF
NA | NA | TRBJ1-3 | TRBV7-9 | TGTGCCAGCAGCTTCATTACCACCGAGAACTCTGGAAACACCATATATTTT | CASSFITTENSGNTIYF